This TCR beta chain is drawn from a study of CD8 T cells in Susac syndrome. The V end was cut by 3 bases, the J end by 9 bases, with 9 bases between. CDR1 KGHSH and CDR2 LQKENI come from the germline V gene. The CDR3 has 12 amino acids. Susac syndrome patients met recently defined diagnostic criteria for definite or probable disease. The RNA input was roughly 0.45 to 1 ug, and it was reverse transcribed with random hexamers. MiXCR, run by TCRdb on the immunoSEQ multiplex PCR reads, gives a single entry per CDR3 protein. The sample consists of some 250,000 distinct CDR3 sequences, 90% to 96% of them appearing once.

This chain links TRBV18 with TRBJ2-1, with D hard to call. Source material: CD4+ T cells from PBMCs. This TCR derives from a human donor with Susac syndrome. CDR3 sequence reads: CASSPGWGEQFF. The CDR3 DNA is TGTGCCAGCTCACCTGGCTGGGGTGAGCAGTTCTTC.